The entry that follows covers one T cell receptor (beta chain) sequence. Antigen specificity is unknown. This table comes from immunoSEQ multiplex PCR, and its TCRdb copy is limited to in-frame clones, with some not included. This sample yields 86,000 or so clones, of which around 84% are seen a single time; 5.5% to 6% belongs to the top ten. These data come from a study of T cell responses to AZD1222 COVID-19 vaccine. Study results and limitations: Within unmutated variant regions lay the reported targets of nearly half of spike-specific TCRs. Clonal diversity may have been underestimated in mostly white British donors. Across spike, vaccine-associated CD4 TCRs were found, dominant at 160-218 and 743-854.

The sequences come from peripheral blood, collected 28 days after the second AZD1222 dose. This TCR was recovered from an adult who received the AZD1222 COVID-19 vaccine.

In DNA form, the CDR3 reads TGTGCCAGCAGCTTCCTACCTTCTCACGAGCAGTACTTC. This encodes CASSFLPSHEQYF. The chain uses TRBV11-3 and TRBJ2-7; D call uncertain. Trimming took 3 bases from V and 5 from J, leaving 11 bases between them. Germline-derived CDR1 and CDR2 are SGHNT and YENEEA. The CDR3 totals 13 residues. Full variable domain (missing parts from reference TRBV11-3 and TRBJ2-7): EAGVVQSPRYKIIEKKQPVAFWCNPISGHNTLYWYLQNLGQGPELLIRYENEEAVDDSQLPKDRFSAERLKGVDSTLKIQPAELGDSAVYLCASSFLPSHEQYFGPGTRLTVT.